This T cell receptor beta chain was documented in a study of T cell repertoires in cytomegalovirus infection. Study summary: Well-studied HLA-B-restricted epitopes and recently identified HLA-C-restricted epitopes of CMV were both used in the study. Both a matching HLA type and CMV infection were indicated by public TCR beta signatures. Overall study results and limits: The response measured ex vivo was dominated by TCR beta clonotypes (HLA-C-restricted and CMV-specific). CMV carriers with the relevant HLA were identified by cumulative public TCR beta family frequency.

MiXCR, run by TCRdb on the reads, gives a single entry per CDR3 protein. The sample shows about 770,000 distinct CDR3 sequences, almost 30% of them seen only once. Concerning this clonotype: Its antigen is as yet unknown.

The TCR comes from a human donor in good health (CMV status not recorded). Some clones in this sample may be carry-over from other donors' samples. The material was cultured CD8+ T cells from PBMCs, obtained from culture after CMV antigen stimulation.

The CDR3 reads CASSPRLGSYNEQFF. CDR3 sequence (DNA): TGTGCCAGCAGCCCCCGCCTCGGCAGCTACAATGAGCAGTTCTTC. The gene calls are TRBV7-9 and TRBJ2-1; D gene ambiguous. Germline CDR1 reads SEHNR; CDR2 reads FQNEAQ (reference sequence). The CDR3 consists of 15 residues. With 5 bases removed from V and 3 bases from J, the gap between germline ends came to 14 bases.